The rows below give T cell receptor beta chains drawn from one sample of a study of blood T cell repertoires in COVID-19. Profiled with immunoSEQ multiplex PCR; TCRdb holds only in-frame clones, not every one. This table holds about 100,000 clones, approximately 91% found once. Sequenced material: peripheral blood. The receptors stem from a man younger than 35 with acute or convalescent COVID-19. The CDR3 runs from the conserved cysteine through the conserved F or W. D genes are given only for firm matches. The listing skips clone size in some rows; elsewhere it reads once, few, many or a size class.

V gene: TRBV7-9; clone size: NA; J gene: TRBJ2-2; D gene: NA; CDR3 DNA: TGTGCCAGCAGTACCGGGACAACGAACACCGGGGAGCTGTTTTTT; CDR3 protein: CASSTGTTNTGELFF
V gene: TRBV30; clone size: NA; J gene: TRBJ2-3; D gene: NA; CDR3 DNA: TGTGCCTGGAGGCCGTCTATCCTCAGGACAGATACGCAGTATTTT; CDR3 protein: CAWRPSILRTDTQYF
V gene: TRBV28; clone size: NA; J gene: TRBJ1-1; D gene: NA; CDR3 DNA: TGTGCCAGCAGTTCCCCCACAATTATCACTGAAGCTTTCTTT; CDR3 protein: CASSSPTIITEAFF
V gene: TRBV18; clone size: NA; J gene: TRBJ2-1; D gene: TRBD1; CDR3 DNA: TGTGCCAGCTCACTCGGACAGGGTACATACAATGAGCAGTTCTTC; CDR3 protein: CASSLGQGTYNEQFF
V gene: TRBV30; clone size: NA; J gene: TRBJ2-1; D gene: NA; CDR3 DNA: TGTGCCTGGAATAGTTTCCCTCACAATGAGCAGTTCTTC; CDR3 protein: CAWNSFPHNEQFF
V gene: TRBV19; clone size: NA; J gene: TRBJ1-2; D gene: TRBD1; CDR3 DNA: TGTGCCAGTAGTGTGGCAGGGGGCCTTACCATACCGGCTGGCTACACCTTC; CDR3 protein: CASSVAGGLTIPAGYTF
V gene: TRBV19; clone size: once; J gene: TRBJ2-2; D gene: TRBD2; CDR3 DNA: TGTGCCATCTTAGCGGGAGGGCCTACCGGGGAGCTGTTTTTT; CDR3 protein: CAILAGGPTGELFF
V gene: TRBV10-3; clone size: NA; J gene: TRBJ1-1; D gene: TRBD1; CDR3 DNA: TGTGCCATCAGTGGGGACAGGGTAGACGTGTTTAGCACTGAAGCTTTCTTT; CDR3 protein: CAISGDRVDVFSTEAFF
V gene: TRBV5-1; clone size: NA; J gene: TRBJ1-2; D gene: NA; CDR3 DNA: TGCGCCAGCAGTAAAACTGACATGCCCGATGGCTACACCTTC; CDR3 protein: CASSKTDMPDGYTF
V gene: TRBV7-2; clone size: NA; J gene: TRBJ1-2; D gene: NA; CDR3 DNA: TGTGCCAGCAGCTTAGGTGGACACCCCTATGGCTACACCTTC; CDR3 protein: CASSLGGHPYGYTF
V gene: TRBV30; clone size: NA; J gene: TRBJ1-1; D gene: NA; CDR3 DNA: TGTGCCTGGAACAGGGTAGACACTGAAGCTTTCTTT; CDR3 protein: CAWNRVDTEAFF
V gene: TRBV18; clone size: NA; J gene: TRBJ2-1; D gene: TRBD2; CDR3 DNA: TGTGCCAGCTCAGCAGCGGGAGGGCCAGTTTGGGGTTCCCACAATGAGCAGTTCTTC; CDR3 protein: CASSAAGGPVWGSHNEQFF
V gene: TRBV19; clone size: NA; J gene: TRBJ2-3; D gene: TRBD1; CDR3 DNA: TGTGCCAGTAGTATAGCGACAGGGATTGGGGATACGCAGTATTTT; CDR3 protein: CASSIATGIGDTQYF
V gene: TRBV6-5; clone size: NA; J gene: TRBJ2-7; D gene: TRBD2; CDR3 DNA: TGTGCCAGCAGGGTGACTAGCGGGGGCTCCTACGAGCAGTACTTC; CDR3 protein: CASRVTSGGSYEQYF
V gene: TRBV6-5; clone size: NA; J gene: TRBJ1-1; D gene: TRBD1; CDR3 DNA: TGTGCCAGCAGGCACGACAGGGTCATGAACACTGAAGCTTTCTTT; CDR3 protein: CASRHDRVMNTEAFF
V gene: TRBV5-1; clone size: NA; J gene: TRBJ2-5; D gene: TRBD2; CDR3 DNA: TGCGCCAGCGGGCTAGCGGGAGAGCGGCAAGAGACCCAGTACTTC; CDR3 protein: CASGLAGERQETQYF
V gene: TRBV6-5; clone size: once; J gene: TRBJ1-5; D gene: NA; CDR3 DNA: TGTGCCAGCAGTCCGCAGGGGAATAGCAATCAGCCCCAGCATTTT; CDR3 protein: CASSPQGNSNQPQHF
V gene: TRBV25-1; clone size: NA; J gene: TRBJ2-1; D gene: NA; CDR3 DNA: TGTGCCAGCAGTACAGGGTCGTTGGACAATGAGCAGTTCTTC; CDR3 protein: CASSTGSLDNEQFF
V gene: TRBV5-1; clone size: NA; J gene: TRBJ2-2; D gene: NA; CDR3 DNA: TGCGCCAGCAGTTTAGTCAGGGGGAACACCGGGGAGCTGTTTTTT; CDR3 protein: CASSLVRGNTGELFF
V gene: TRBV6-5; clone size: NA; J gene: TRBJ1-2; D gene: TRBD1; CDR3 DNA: TGTGCCAGCAGTAGGACAGGGGGATGGGAGAATGGCTACACCTTC; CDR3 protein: CASSRTGGWENGYTF
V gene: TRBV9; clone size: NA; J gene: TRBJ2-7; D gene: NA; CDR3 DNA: TGTGCCAGCAGCGTATCAGGTTCCAACTACGAGCAGTACTTC; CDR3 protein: CASSVSGSNYEQYF
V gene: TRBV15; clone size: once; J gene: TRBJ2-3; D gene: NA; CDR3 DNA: TGTGCCACCAGCAGAGAGGTTCCAGATCCCTCGAGCACAGATACGCAGTATTTT; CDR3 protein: CATSREVPDPSSTDTQYF
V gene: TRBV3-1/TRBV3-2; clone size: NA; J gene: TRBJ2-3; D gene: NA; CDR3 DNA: TGTGCCAGCAGCCAAGATCCCGCTCGGCAGGGAGATACGCAGTATTTT; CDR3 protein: CASSQDPARQGDTQYF
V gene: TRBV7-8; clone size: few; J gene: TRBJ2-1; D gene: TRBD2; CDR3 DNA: TGTGCCAGCAGCGAGGGGACTAGCGGGACCTGGTCCTACAATGAGCAGTTCTTC; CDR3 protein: CASSEGTSGTWSYNEQFF
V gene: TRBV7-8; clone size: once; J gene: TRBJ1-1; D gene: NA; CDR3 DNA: TGTGCCAGCAGCTTAGGGGAGGGCACTGAAGCTTTCTTT; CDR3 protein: CASSLGEGTEAFF
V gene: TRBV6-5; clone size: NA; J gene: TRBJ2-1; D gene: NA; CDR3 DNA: TGTGCCAGCCGAACTAGTTTGAACAATGAGCAGTTCTTC; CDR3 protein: CASRTSLNNEQFF
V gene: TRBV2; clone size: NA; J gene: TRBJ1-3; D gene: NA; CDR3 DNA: TGTGCCAGCTCAGGAAATGTTGGAAACACCATATATTTT; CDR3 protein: CASSGNVGNTIYF
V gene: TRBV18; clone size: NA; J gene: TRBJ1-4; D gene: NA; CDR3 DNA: TGTGCCAGCTCACCAGGGCAGCCAGCTAATGAAAAACTGTTTTTT; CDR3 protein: CASSPGQPANEKLFF
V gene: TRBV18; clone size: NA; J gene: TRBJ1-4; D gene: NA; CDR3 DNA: TGTGCCAGCTCACTCTCAGGGGTAGACGAAAAACTGTTTTTT; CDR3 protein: CASSLSGVDEKLFF